The 17 T cell receptor beta chains below all came from one sample that was sequenced in a study of T cells in women clearing cervical HPV infection. TCRdb's table, derived via immunoSEQ multiplex PCR, lists solely in-frame clones and lacks some. The specimen's table records tens of thousands of clones. Sequencing was done on a sample of blood buffy coat. All receptors come from a woman aged 18-70 years with a cervical HPV16 infection that either progressed to CIN3+ or cleared (not recorded which).

The CDR3 sequence: CSVVVQDREKLFF. CDR3 DNA, as far as it was read: TGCAGCGTTGTAGTACAGGATCGTGAAAAA. This chain links TRBV29-1 with TRBJ1-4; the D gene is possibly TRBD1 (5 bases). The CDR3 end is not reached by the read, which stops 3 residues before it; the germline J gene fills it in. Germline V gene lookup returns CDR1 SQVTM and CDR2 ANQGSEA. CDR3 size: 13 residues. Trimming pared 4 bases from V and 7 bases from J, leaving 13 bases between.

CDR3 DNA (partial): TGCAGCGTCACGGGGCTAGCGGGGACCTACGAG. Its protein is CSVTGLAGTYE. The entire CDR3 sequence reads CSVTGLAGTYEQYF. V usage is TRBV29-1 and J usage is TRBJ2-7; 9 bases fit TRBD2. The CDR3 end falls 3 residues outside the read, so it is completed with the germline J gene. The junction had 8 bases not matched to a gene; V was cut back by 6 bases and J by 2 bases. The CDR3 runs 14 residues. Germline V gives CDR1 SQVTM, CDR2 ANQGSEA.

Remarks on this clone: The read ends 3 residues early relative to the CDR3; the germline J gene fills the gap. The V call is TRBV11-2, the J call TRBJ2-1; TRBD1 aligns across 7 bases. Per the germline V gene, CDR1 is SGHAT and CDR2 is FQNNGV. The CDR3 covers 15 residues. J was trimmed by 0 bases and V by 5 bases; bases with no gene match: 4. CDR3 DNA (partial): TGTGCCAGCAGCCAGGACAGGCCCTCCTACAATGAG. Translating gives CASSQDRPSYNE. The whole CDR3 sequence reads CASSQDRPSYNEQFF.

Note on this clone: The read is 3 residues too short to cover the CDR3 end, so that end is filled in from the germline J gene. The rearrangement links TRBV18 to TRBJ2-5; 9 positions agree with TRBD2. The V gene end was trimmed by 8 bases and the J gene end by 3 bases; junction bases not matched to a gene: 7. Germline assignment: CDR1 KGHSH and CDR2 LQKENI. The CDR3 covers 14 residues. The chain's CDR3 is CASRPTSGEETQYF. Incomplete CDR3 DNA: TGTGCCAGCCGCCCGACTAGCGGAGAAGAGACC.

As to this clone: The CDR3 extends 3 residues past the end of the read, so its final part is completed from the germline J gene. The chain uses TRBV5-1 and TRBJ2-2; a possible D gene is TRBD1 (5 bases). The CDR3 is 13 residues long. With 2 bases removed from V and 6 bases from J, the gap between germline ends came to 8 bases. CDR1 and CDR2 from the germline V gene are SGHRS and YFSETQ. The part of the CDR3 DNA that was read is TGCGCCAGCAGCTTTCAGGGTGCCGGGGAG. Translating gives CASSFQGAGE. The whole CDR3 protein is CASSFQGAGELFF.

About this clone: Read coverage stops 3 residues before the CDR3 terminus; the germline J gene supplies the remainder. The chain is built from TRBV19 and TRBJ2-1; a weak D match, TRBD1 (6 bases). The CDR3 spans 16 residues. Germline values: CDR1 LNHDA, CDR2 SQIVND (reference sequence). V lost 6 bases, J lost 4 bases, and 19 bases lay in between. The CDR3 bases that were read are TGTGCCAGTAGCCCGTCAGGACAGTTACCTTACAATGAG. This translates into CASSPSGQLPYNE. Given in full, the CDR3 is CASSPSGQLPYNEQFF.

In the case of this clone: The sequence runs out 3 residues before the end of the CDR3; the remainder is reconstructed from the germline J gene. The chain combines TRBV7-9 with TRBJ2-1, with D perhaps TRBD2 (5 bases). Trimming shortened V by 5 bases and J by 7 bases, and 18 bases separated the two germline ends. CDR1 and CDR2 from the germline V gene are SEHNR and FQNEAQ (reference sequence). The CDR3 runs to 15 residues. The CDR3 sequence: CASSLRGAALNEQFF. The CDR3 bases that were read are TGTGCCAGCAGCCTCCGGGGTGCGGCCCTAAATGAG.

Concerning this clone: The read is 3 residues too short to cover the CDR3 end, so that end is filled in from the germline J gene. V is TRBV6-2 or TRBV6-3 and J is TRBJ1-2; TRBD1 matches 7 bases. The junction had 6 bases not matched to a gene; V was cut back by 10 bases and J by 4 bases. The CDR3 consists of 12 residues. Germline V gene lookup returns CDR1 MNHEY and CDR2 SVGEGT. The chain's CDR3 is CATHRTGYGYTF. The sequenced part of the CDR3 DNA is TGTGCCACACACCGGACAGGCTATGGC.

Regarding this clone: The read stops 3 residues short of the end of the CDR3; the missing end is completed from the germline J gene. The chain links TRBV19 to TRBJ1-4, with 9 bases identical to TRBD1. The ends lost 8 bases at V and 0 bases at J; junction bases unmatched: 4. The CDR3 contains 15 residues. Germline V gene data show CDR1 as LNHDA and CDR2 as SQIVND (reference sequence). The CDR3 DNA, read in part, is TGTGCCAGTCGGGACAGGGTTGCAACTAATGAAAAA. Translating it yields CASRDRVATNEK. The CDR3 in its entirety is CASRDRVATNEKLFF.

In regard to this clone: With the read ending 3 residues before the CDR3 end, the germline J gene is used to fill in that end. The V call is TRBV29-1, the J call TRBJ2-5; 7 bases fit TRBD1. The CDR3 consists of 14 residues. Germline CDR1 reads SQVTM; CDR2 reads ANQGSEA. The J segment lost 2 bases and the V segment lost 3 bases, leaving 6 bases of the junction unmatched. CDR3 loop: CSVEGGTEQETQYF. The CDR3 DNA, read in part, is TGCAGCGTTGAGGGTGGGACAGAACAAGAGACC.

Turning to this clone: With the read ending 3 residues before the CDR3 end, the germline J gene is used to fill in that end. The chain is built from TRBV20-1 and TRBJ2-3; possibly TRBD2 for D (6 bases). The CDR3 is 13 amino acids. The germline gives CDR1 DFQATT, CDR2 SNEGSKA (reference sequence). CDR3: CSATQLAKETQYF. Incomplete CDR3 DNA: TGCAGTGCTACCCAACTAGCCAAGGAGACG.

Notes on this clone: The read ends 3 residues shy of where the CDR3 ends; the end is completed using the germline J gene. The rearrangement joins TRBV7-3 to TRBJ1-2; no definite D call. The germline V gene has CDR1 SGHTA and CDR2 FQGTGA. This CDR3 is 14 amino acids long. This CDR3 reads CASSASGNSYDYTF. The covered CDR3 bases are TGTGCCAGCAGCGCGAGCGGTAATTCCTACGAC.

About this clone itself: Read data end 3 residues before the CDR3 end; the end is taken from the germline J gene. The rearrangement links TRBV11-2 to TRBJ2-2, with 11 bases aligning to TRBD2. This CDR3 has 15 amino acids. Trimming removed 5 bases from V and 7 bases from J; junction bases left unmatched: 6. CDR1 and CDR2 from the germline V gene are SGHAT and FQNNGV. CDR3 bases read: TGTGCCAGCAGCGCGGAGGGACTAGCGGACGGGGAG. Protein product: CASSAEGLADGE. The full-length CDR3 reads as CASSAEGLADGELFF. The entire variable domain, with the rest obtained from reference TRBV11-2 and TRBJ2-2, is as follows: EAGVAQSPRYKIIEKRQSVAFWCNPISGHATLYWYQQILGQGPKLLIQFQNNGVVDDSQLPKDRFSAERLKGVDSTLKIQPAKLEDSAVYLCASSAEGLADGELFFGEGSRLTVL.

Remarks on this clone: The read gets to within 3 residues of the CDR3 end, and the germline J gene fills in the rest. V is TRBV12-3 or TRBV12-4 and J is TRBJ2-5; the D gene is possibly TRBD1 (6 bases). The CDR3 consists of 14 residues. V lost 3 bases to trimming and J lost 5 bases, with 13 bases between them. The sequenced part of the CDR3 DNA is TGTGCCAGCAGTTTGGGGACAAGCCCGGAGACC. It yields the protein CASSLGTSPET. The entire CDR3 is CASSLGTSPETQYF.

Concerning this clone itself: The DNA ends 3 residues before the CDR3 does, and the rest of the CDR3 is filled in from the germline J gene. The V call is TRBV19, the J call TRBJ1-1, with 8 bases identical to TRBD1. CDR1 is LNHDA and CDR2 is SQIVND in the germline V gene (reference sequence). The CDR3 sequence is 14 residues long. Incomplete CDR3 DNA: TGTGCCAGTAGTATTCGGGACAGGTCAGAGACC. Protein sequence: CASSIRDRSET. In full, the CDR3 is CASSIRDRSETAFF.

Points on this clone: The CDR3 end falls 3 residues outside the read, so it is completed with the germline J gene. V is TRBV13 and J is TRBJ1-2; 7 positions match TRBD1. The ends lost 1 base at V and 7 bases at J; junction bases unmatched: 12. There are 16 residues in the CDR3. The germline gives CDR1 PRHDT, CDR2 FYEKMQ (reference sequence). The CDR3 loop is CASSLVGGDSGTGYTF. CDR3 DNA (partial): TGTGCCAGCAGCTTAGTCGGAGGGGACAGCGGAACTGGC. The entire variable domain, with the rest obtained from reference TRBV13 and TRBJ1-2, is as follows: AAGVIQSPRHLIKEKRETATLKCYPIPRHDTVYWYQQGPGQDPQFLISFYEKMQSDKGSIPDRFSAQQFSDYHSELNMSSLELGDSALYFCASSLVGGDSGTGYTFGSGTRLTVV.

Note on this clone: One end of the junction fails to match germline, which may point to a read error. Sequencing ends 3 residues short of the CDR3 end; the germline J gene provides the rest. The rearrangement links TRBV19 to TRBJ1-2; D ambiguous. This CDR3 contains 15 residues. Germline CDR1 LNHDA, CDR2 SQIVND (reference sequence). The CDR3 spells CASSRPSGRGYDYTF. The CDR3 DNA, read in part, is TGTGCCAGTAGTAGACCTAGCGGGAGAGGATATGAC.